This entry lists 9 T cell receptor beta chains sequenced from one sample in a study of tumor-infiltrating lymphocytes in localized non-small cell lung cancer. Sequenced by immunoSEQ multiplex PCR; TCRdb stores in-frame clones only, minus some. The sample shows about 2,300 clones, around 55% of them seen only once. Sample: uninvolved lung tissue not adjacent to the tumor. All receptors derive from a human donor with non-small cell lung cancer. Some clones in this sample may be carry-over from other donors' samples.

This chain uses TRBV7-2 with TRBJ2-1; possibly TRBD2 for D (5 bases). V lost 8 bases to trimming and J lost 0 bases, with 14 bases between them. The CDR3 runs to 15 residues. The germline CDR1 and CDR2 sequences are SGHTA and FQGNSA. The CDR3 loop reads CASQRARSSYNEQFF. The DNA of the CDR3 is TGTGCCAGCCAGAGGGCCAGGAGCTCCTACAATGAGCAGTTCTTC.

This clone came up a few times. J is TRBJ2-7 and V is TRBV6-5, with D possibly TRBD2 on 5 matching bases. Trimming shortened V by 5 bases and J by 7 bases, and 9 bases separated the two germline ends. This CDR3 is 11 amino acids long. Germline V gene lookup returns CDR1 MNHEY and CDR2 SVGAGI. The CDR3 sequence is CASSMDSEQYF. For the CDR3, the DNA is TGTGCCAGCAGTATGGACTCGGAGCAGTACTTC.

This clone was seen just once. This sequence joins TRBV30 and TRBJ2-2; D possibly corresponds to TRBD2 (5 bases). The CDR3 contains 15 residues. Germline V lookup: CDR1 GTSNPN, CDR2 SVGIG (reference sequence). V was trimmed by 4 bases and J by 10 bases, leaving 22 bases between them. The CDR3 spells CAWNLPVEAIEELFF. In DNA, the CDR3 is TGTGCCTGGAACTTGCCCGTGGAGGCTATTGAGGAGCTGTTTTTT. The full variable domain, with the rest looked up from reference TRBV30 and TRBJ2-2, is SQTIHQWPATLVQPVGSPLSLECTVEGTSNPNLYWYRQAAGRGLQLLFYSVGIGQISSEVPQNLSASRPQDRQFILSSKKLLLSDSGFYLCAWNLPVEAIEELFFGEGSRLTVL.

The chain recombines TRBV25-1 with TRBJ2-5, with 9 bases matching TRBD2. This CDR3 is built from 16 residues. Per germline, CDR1 MGHDK and CDR2 SYGVNS. V trimming: 6 bases; J trimming: 4 bases; junction bases outside the gene matches: 12. DNA for the CDR3: TGTGCCAGCAGCTCGCGAATAGCGGGAGATGGAGAGACCCAGTACTTC. Protein product: CASSSRIAGDGETQYF. The whole variable domain, remainder taken from reference TRBV25-1 and TRBJ2-5, is EADIYQTPRYLVIGTGKKITLECSQTMGHDKMYWYQQDPGMELHLIHYSYGVNSTEKGDLSSESTVSRIRTEHFPLTLESARPSHTSQYLCASSSRIAGDGETQYFGPGTRLLVL.

This clone came up a few times. The genes are TRBV6-4 and TRBJ2-3; 8 positions match TRBD2. Germline values: CDR1 MRHNA, CDR2 SNTAGT. The V and J ends lost 6 bases and 2 bases, in that order; junction bases with no gene match: 4. The CDR3 totals 14 residues. The CDR3 DNA sequence: TGTGCCAGCAGAAGCGGGGGCCCCACAGATACGCAGTATTTT. It yields the protein CASRSGGPTDTQYF.

The V gene is TRBV25-1, the J gene TRBJ2-5; tentatively, D is TRBD2 (6 bases). The CDR3 length is 14 residues. In germline, CDR1 is MGHDK, CDR2 SYGVNS. V lost 3 bases and J 5 bases, leaving 13 bases between the germline ends. The CDR3 region is CASSDPGLGETQYF. The CDR3 DNA reads as TGTGCCAGCAGTGATCCGGGACTGGGCGAGACCCAGTACTTC.

CDR3 nucleotides: TGTGCTATCCAGCAGGGCTCCGGGGCCAACGTCCTGACTTTC. This gives the protein CAIQQGSGANVLTF. The V and J genes are TRBV28 and TRBJ2-6, with D perhaps TRBD1 (5 bases). CDR1 and CDR2 (germline): MDHEN, SYDVKM. The CDR3 totals 14 residues. Combining the CDR3 with reference TRBV28 and TRBJ2-6 gives the whole variable domain DVKVTQSSRYLVKRTGEKVFLECVQDMDHENMFWYRQDPGLGLRLIYFSYDVKMKEKGDIPEGYSVSREKKERFSLILESASTNQTSMYLCAIQQGSGANVLTFGAGSRLTVL.

This clone was found a few times. This chain links TRBV4-1 with TRBJ2-5; D gene unclear. V lost 1 base to trimming and J lost 2 bases, with 8 bases between them. Germline lookup yields CDR1 MGHRA and CDR2 YSYEKL. This CDR3 is built from 14 residues. CDR3 protein: CASSQAARQETQYF. The CDR3 DNA sequence: TGCGCCAGCAGCCAAGCGGCCAGACAAGAGACCCAGTACTTC.

This chain uses TRBV9 with TRBJ2-7, with a weak D call TRBD1 (5 bases). The CDR3 contains 15 residues. V lost 4 bases and J 2 bases, leaving 16 bases between the germline ends. In germline, CDR1 is SGDLS, CDR2 YYNGEE. CDR3: CASSPIRTGTYEQYV. CDR3 coding DNA: TGTGCCAGCAGCCCCATCAGAACAGGAACCTACGAGCAGTACGTC.